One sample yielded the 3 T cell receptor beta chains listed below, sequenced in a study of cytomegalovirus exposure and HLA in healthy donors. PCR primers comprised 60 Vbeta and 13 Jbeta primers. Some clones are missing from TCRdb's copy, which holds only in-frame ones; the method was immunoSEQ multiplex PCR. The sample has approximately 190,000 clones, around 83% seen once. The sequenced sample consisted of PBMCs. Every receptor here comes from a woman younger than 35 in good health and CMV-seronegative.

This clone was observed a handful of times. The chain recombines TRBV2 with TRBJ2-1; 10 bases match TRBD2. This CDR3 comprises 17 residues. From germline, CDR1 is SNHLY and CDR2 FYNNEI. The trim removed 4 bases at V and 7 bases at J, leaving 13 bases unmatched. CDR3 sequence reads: CASSGGLARVGRNEQFF. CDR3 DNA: TGTGCCAGCAGTGGGGGACTAGCGAGGGTCGGACGGAATGAGCAGTTCTTC.

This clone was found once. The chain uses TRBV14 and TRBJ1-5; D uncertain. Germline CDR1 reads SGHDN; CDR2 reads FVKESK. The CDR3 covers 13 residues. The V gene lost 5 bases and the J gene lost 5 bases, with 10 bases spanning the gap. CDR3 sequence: CASSFDTYQPQHF. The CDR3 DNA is TGTGCCAGCAGCTTTGACACTTATCAGCCCCAGCATTTT.

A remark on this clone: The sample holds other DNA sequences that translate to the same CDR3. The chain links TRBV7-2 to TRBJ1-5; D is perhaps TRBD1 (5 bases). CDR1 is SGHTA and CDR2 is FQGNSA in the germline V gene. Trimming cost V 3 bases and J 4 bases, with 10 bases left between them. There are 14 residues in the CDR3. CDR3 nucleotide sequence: TGTGCCAGCAGCTTGGGGCAGGGAAATCAGCCCCAGCATTTT. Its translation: CASSLGQGNQPQHF.